The clone carrying this T cell receptor beta chain was counted at least ten times. Antigen unknown. Next came a second PCR, run for about 6 to 11 cycles, which used a sample-barcoded 5' primer along with a J-beta primer mix. Using its own MiXCR run on the 5' RACE reads, TCRdb lists one record per CDR3 protein. The sample shows around 900,000 distinct CDR3 sequences, under 35% of them seen only once. Trimming removed 3 bases at V and 4 bases at J, with 10 bases between. This CDR3 contains 13 residues. Germline assignment: CDR1 SGHAT and CDR2 FQNNGV. These data belong to a study of blood T cells in healthy people across ages. Whole-study results and caveats: The donors' CMV status was not determined, possibly confounding changes in expanded clonotypes. Greater diversity and more naive CD4+ cells were seen in long-lived donors than in aged donors.

The chain uses TRBV11-2 and TRBJ2-7, with D tentatively TRBD2 (5 bases). The TCR was taken from a woman of 80 years or more in good health. Source material: blood. The chain's CDR3 is CASSLVQRYEQYF. The CDR3 DNA sequence: TGTGCCAGCAGCTTGGTCCAGCGGTACGAGCAGTACTTC.